The 3 T cell receptor beta chains below all came from one sample that was sequenced in a study of CD8+ T cells in alopecia areata. Reverse transcription of extracted RNA yielded cDNA, which provided the sequencing template. Profiled with immunoSEQ multiplex PCR; TCRdb holds only in-frame clones, not every one. The sample includes around 100,000 clones, 44% of them seen just once. The treatment here: oral pan-JAK inhibitor, 5-10 mg twice daily. The specimen was CD8+ T cells sorted from blood, collected at week 24, from a patient treated with tofacitinib. Source of these receptors: a human donor with alopecia areata.

The chain links TRBV29-1 to TRBJ1-2; TRBD1 is a possible D gene (6 bases). The V end was cut by 7 bases, the J end by 8 bases, with 11 bases between. CDR3 length: 10 residues. The germline V gene encodes CDR1 SQVTM and CDR2 ANQGSEA. CDR3 in DNA: TGCAGCGGGGGGGCACTCGGCTACACCTTC. Translation gives CSGGALGYTF.

This clone was picked up a small number of times. The genes are TRBV4-3 and TRBJ1-1; D not resolved. The CDR3 has 14 amino acids. Germline CDR1 and CDR2: LGHNA and YSLEER. The V end was cut by 0 bases, the J end by 3 bases, with 8 bases between. The CDR3 DNA follows: TGCGCCAGCAGCCAAGACCCCGTGGACACTGAAGCTTTCTTT. This encodes CASSQDPVDTEAFF.

The chain carries TRBV4-3 and TRBJ2-2; perhaps TRBD1 as D (6 bases). Trimming pared 1 base from V and 2 bases from J, leaving 11 bases between. The CDR3 is made up of 16 amino acids. Germline V lookup: CDR1 LGHNA, CDR2 YSLEER. The CDR3 sequence is CASSQGRQENTGELFF. The CDR3 bases are TGCGCCAGCAGCCAAGGAAGACAGGAAAACACCGGGGAGCTGTTTTTT.